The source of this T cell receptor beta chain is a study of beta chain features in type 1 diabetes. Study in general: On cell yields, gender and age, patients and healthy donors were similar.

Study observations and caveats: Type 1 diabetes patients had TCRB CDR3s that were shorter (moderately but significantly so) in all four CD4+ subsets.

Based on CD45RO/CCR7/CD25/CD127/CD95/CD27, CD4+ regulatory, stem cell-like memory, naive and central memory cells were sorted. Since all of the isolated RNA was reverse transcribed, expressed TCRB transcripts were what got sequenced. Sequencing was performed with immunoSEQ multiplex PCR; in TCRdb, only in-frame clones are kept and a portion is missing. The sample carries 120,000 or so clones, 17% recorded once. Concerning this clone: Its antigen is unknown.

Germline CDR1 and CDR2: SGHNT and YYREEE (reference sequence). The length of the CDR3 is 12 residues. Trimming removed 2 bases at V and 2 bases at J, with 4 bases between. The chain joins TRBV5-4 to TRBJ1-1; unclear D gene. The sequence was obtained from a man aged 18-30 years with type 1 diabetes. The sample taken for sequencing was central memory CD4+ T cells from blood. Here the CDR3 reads CASSFLNTEAFF. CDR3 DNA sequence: TGTGCCAGCAGCTTCCTCAACACTGAAGCTTTCTTT.